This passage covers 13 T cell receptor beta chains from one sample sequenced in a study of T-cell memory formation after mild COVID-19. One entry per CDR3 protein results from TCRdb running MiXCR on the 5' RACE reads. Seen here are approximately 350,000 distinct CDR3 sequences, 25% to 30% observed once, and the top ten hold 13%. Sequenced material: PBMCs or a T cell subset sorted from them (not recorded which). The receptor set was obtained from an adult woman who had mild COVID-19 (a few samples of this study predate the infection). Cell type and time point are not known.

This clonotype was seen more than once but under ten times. The CDR3 here is CASSVGLGNRYEQYF. The DNA for the CDR3 is TGTGCCAGCAGCGTAGGGTTAGGGAATCGCTACGAGCAGTACTTC. This sequence joins TRBV9 and TRBJ2-7; D remains ambiguous. With 0 bases removed from V and 3 bases from J, the gap between germline ends came to 13 bases. Germline V lookup: CDR1 SGDLS, CDR2 YYNGEE. CDR3 length: 15 amino acids. The full variable domain, with the rest looked up from reference TRBV9 and TRBJ2-7, is DSGVTQTPKHLITATGQRVTLRCSPRSGDLSVYWYQQSLDQGLQFLIQYYNGEERAKGNILERFSAQQFPDLHSELNLSSLELGDSALYFCASSVGLGNRYEQYFGPGTRLTVT.

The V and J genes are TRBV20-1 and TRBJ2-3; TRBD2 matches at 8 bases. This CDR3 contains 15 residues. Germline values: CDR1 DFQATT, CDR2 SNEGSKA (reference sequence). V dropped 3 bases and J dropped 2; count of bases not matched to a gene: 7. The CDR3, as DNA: TGCAGTGCTAGGGTCGAGCGGGGGTACACAGATACGCAGTATTTT. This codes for CSARVERGYTDTQYF.

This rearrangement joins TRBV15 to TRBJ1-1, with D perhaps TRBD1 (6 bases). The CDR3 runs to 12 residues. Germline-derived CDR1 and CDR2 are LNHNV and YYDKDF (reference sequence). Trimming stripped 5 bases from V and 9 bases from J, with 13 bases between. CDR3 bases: TGTGCCACCAGCGGGCAGGGGCCGAAAGCTTTCTTT. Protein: CATSGQGPKAFF.

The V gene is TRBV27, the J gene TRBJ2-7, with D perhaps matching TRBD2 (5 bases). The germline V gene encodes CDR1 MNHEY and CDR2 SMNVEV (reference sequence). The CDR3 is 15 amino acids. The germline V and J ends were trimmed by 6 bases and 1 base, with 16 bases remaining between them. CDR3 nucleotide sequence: TGTGCCAGCAGCTGGAGGTCCCGGAGGTCCTACGAGCAGTACTTC. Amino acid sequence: CASSWRSRRSYEQYF.

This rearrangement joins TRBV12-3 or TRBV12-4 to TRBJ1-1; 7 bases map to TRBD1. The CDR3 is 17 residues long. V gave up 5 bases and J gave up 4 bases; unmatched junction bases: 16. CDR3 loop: CASSPNRGEKRGTEAFF. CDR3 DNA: TGTGCCAGCAGTCCGAACAGGGGAGAAAAGAGAGGCACTGAAGCTTTCTTT.

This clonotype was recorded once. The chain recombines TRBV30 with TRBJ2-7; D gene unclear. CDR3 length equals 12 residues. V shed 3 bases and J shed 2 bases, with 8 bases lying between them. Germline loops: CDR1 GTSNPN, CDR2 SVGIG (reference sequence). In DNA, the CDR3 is TGTGCCTGGAGACCCAGGACCTACGAGCAGTACTTC. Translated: CAWRPRTYEQYF.

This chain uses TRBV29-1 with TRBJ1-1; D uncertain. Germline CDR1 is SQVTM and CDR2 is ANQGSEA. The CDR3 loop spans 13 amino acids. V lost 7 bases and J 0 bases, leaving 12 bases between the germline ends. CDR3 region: CSALQTLNTEAFF. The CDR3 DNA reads TGCAGCGCGTTACAGACCTTGAACACTGAAGCTTTCTTT.

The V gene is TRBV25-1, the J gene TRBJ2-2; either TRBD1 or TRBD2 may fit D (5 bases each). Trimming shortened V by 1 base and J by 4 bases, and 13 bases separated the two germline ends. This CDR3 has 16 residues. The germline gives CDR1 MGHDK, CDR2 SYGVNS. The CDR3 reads CASSESDWGSTGELFF. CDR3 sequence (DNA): TGTGCCAGCAGTGAATCGGACTGGGGGTCCACCGGGGAGCTGTTTTTT.

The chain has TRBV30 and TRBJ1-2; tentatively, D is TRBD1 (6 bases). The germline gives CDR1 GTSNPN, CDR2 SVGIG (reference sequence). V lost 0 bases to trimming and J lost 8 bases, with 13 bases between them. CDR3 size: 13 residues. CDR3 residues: CAWSVHPGGGYTF. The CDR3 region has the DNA TGTGCCTGGAGTGTACACCCTGGGGGCGGCTACACCTTC.

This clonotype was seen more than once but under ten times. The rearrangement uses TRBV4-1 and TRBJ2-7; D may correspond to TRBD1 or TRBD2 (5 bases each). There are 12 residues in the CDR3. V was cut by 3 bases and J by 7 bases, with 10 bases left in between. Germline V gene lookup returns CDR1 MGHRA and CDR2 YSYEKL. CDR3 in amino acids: CASSQGRTEQYF. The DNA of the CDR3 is TGCGCCAGCAGCCAGGGACGGACAGAGCAGTACTTC.

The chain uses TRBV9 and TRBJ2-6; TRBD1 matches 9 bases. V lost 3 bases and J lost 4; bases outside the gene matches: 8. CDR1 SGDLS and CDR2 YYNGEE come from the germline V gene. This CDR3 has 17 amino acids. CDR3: CASSEGTGLSGANVLTF. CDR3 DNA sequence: TGTGCCAGCAGCGAGGGGACAGGGCTCTCCGGGGCCAACGTCCTGACTTTC.

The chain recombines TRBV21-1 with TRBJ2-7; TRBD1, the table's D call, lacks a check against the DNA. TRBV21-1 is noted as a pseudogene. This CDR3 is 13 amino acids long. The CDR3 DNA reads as TGTGCCAGCTACCAACAGGGGGCCTACGAGCAGTACTTC. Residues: CASYQQGAYEQYF.

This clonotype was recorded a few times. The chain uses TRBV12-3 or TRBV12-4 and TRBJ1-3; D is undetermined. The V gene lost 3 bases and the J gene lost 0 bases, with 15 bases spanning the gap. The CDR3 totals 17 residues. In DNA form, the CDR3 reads TGTGCCAGCAGTTTCTGGGTAACGGGCATCTCTGGAAACACCATATATTTT. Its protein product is CASSFWVTGISGNTIYF.